This T cell receptor (beta chain) came from a study of CD8 T cells in ankylosing spondylitis. General study points: Ankylosing spondylitis blood appeared to be characterized by a TCR beta motif of several highly homologous variants. Reportedly, disease-linked clones are significantly enriched in ankylosing spondylitis patients' matched synovial fluid.

Preparation of TCR beta libraries was done by quantitative 5'-RACE with molecular barcodes. Each CDR3 protein gets one entry after TCRdb re-called the 5' RACE reads with MiXCR. Of some 140,000 distinct CDR3 sequences listed, roughly 8% were seen once; the top ten hold 7.3%. V lost 2 bases, J lost 3 bases, and 2 bases lay in between. Germline-derived CDR1 and CDR2 are MNHEY and SVGAGI. The CDR3 extends over 11 amino acids. This clonotype was counted ten times or more. The antigen is undetermined. The sample was synovial fluid, either unsorted or a sorted T cell fraction (not recorded which). This sequence originates from a male donor with ankylosing spondylitis. This sequence joins TRBV6-5 and TRBJ2-7; D unclear. As DNA, the CDR3 is TGTGCCAGCAGTTACAACTACGAGCAGTACTTC. This translates into CASSYNYEQYF.